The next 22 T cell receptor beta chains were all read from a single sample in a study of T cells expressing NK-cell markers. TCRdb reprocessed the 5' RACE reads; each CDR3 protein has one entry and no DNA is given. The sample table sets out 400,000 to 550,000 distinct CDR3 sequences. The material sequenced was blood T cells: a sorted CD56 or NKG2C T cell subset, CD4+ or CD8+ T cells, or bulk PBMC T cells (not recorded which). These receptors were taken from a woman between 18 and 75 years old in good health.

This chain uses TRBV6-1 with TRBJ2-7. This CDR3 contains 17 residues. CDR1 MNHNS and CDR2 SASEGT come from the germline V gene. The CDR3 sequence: CASSERWYGGTSYEQYF.

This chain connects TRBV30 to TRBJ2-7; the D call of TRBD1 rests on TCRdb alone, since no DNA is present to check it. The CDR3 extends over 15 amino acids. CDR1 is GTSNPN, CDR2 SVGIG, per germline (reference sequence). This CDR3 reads CAWSVPGQGAWEQYF.

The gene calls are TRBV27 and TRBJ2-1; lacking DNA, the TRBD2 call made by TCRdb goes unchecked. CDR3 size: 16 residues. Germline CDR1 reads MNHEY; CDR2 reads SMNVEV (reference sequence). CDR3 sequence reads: CASSLLVASSYNEQFF.

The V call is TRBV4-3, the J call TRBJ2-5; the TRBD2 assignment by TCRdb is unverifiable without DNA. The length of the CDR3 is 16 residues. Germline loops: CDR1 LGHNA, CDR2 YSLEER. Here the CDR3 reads CASSQGASGSGETQYF.

CDR3 protein: CATRGLTDTQYF. The gene calls are TRBV27 and TRBJ2-3; TCRdb's D call, TRBD1, is unchecked because there is no DNA. From germline, CDR1 is MNHEY and CDR2 SMNVEV (reference sequence). CDR3 length: 12 amino acids.

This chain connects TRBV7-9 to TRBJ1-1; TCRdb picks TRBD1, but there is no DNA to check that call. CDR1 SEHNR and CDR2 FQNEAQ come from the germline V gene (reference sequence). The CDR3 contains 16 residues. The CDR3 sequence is CASSLGEGQGSAEAFF.

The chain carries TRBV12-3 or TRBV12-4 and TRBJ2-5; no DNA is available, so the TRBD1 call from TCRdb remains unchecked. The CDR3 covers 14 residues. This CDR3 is CASRRQGAGETQYF.

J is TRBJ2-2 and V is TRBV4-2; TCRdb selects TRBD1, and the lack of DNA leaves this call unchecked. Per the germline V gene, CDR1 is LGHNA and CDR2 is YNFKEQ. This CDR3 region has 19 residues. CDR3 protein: CASSPPPDSHLFDTGELFF.

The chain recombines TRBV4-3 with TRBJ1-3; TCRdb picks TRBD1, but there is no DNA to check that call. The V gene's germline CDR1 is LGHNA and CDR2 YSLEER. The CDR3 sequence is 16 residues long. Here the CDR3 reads CASSLQTGGFGNTIYF.

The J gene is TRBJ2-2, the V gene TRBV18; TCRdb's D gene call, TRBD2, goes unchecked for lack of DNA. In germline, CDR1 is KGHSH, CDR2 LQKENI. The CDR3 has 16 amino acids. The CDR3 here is CASSPKGGRNTGELFF.

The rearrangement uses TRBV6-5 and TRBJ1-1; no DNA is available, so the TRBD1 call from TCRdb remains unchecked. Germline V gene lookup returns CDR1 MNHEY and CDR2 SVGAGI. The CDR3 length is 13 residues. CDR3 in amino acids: CASSLTGETEAFF.

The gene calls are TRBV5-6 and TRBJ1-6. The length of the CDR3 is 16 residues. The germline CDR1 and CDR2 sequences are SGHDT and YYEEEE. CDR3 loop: CASSLGLSSYNSPLHF. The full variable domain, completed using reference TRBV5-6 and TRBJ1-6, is DAGVTQSPTHLIKTRGQQVTLRCSPKSGHDTVSWYQQALGQGPQFIFQYYEEEERQRGNFPDRFSGHQFPNYSSELNVNALLLGDSALYLCASSLGLSSYNSPLHFGNGTRLTVT.

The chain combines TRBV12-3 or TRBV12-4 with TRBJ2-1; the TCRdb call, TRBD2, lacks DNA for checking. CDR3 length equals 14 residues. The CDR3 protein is CASSQAGGRNEQFF.

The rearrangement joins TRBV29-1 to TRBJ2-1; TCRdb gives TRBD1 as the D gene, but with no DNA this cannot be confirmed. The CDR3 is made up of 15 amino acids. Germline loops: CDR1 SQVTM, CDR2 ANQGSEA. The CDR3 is CSVDGTTAPYNEQFF.

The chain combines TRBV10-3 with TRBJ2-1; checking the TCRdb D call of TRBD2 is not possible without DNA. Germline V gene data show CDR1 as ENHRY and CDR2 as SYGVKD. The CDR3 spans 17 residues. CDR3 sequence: CAISESRISSGVSEQFF.

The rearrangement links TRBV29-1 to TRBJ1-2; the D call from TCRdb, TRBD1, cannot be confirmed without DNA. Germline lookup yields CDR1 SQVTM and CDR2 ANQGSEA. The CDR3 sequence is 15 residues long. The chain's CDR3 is CSVEDPAGGYYGYTF.

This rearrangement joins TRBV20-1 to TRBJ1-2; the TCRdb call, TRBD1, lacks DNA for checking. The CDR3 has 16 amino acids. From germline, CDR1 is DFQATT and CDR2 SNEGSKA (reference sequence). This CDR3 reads CSARVGTGYFDYGYTF.

The CDR3 loop reads CASSRTGGTAPFF. V and J are TRBV4-3 and TRBJ1-4; TCRdb proposes TRBD1, but this gene call is untestable without DNA. Germline V gene sequence: CDR1 LGHNA, CDR2 YSLEER. The CDR3 spans 13 residues.

This CDR3 is CASSLGYGREDYGYTF. The V call is TRBV5-1, the J call TRBJ1-2. The CDR3 extends over 16 amino acids. Germline CDR1 is SGHRS and CDR2 is YFSETQ.

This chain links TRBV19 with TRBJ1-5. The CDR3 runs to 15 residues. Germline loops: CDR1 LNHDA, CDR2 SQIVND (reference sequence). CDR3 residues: CASSIGHLGSQPQHF.

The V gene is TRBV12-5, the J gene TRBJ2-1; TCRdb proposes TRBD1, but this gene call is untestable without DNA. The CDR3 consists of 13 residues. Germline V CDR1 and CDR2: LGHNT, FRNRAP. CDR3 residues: CASLRGPNNEQFF.

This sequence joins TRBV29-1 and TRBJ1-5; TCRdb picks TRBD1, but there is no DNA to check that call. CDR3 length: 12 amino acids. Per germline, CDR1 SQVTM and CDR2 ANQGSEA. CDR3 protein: CSAQGLDQPQHF.